This TCR beta chain was sequenced in a study of blood T cell repertoires in COVID-19. About the study: The United States, Italy and Spain supplied acute and convalescent COVID-19 samples.

Original processing notes: Estimated nucleated cell counts came from reference gene primer amplification. TCRdb keeps only in-frame clones here, not all; method: immunoSEQ multiplex PCR. Clonal size and the V and J genes are those of that table, whereas D and trimming came from the DNA. Found here are around 140,000 clones, less than 80% of them singletons; the top ten hold 4.5% to 5%. V was pared by 3 bases and J by 8 bases, with 16 bases between. From germline, CDR1 is LNHDA and CDR2 SQIVND (reference sequence). This CDR3 contains 14 residues. The J gene is TRBJ1-2, the V gene TRBV19; D not resolved. The sequence derives from a woman of 80 years or more with active or convalescent COVID-19. Sequenced material: peripheral blood. The CDR3 DNA is TGTGCCAGTAGTATTCATCCAGGTGGTATAGGCTACACCTTC. Protein product: CASSIHPGGIGYTF.